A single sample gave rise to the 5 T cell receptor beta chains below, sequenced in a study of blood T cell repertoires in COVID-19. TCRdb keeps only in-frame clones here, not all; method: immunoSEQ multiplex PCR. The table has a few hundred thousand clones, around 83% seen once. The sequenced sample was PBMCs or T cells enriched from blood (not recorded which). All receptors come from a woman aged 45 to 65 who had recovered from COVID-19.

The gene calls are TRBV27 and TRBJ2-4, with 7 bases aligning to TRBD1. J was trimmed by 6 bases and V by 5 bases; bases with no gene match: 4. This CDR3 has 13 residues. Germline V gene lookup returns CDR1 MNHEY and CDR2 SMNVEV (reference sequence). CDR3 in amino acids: CASSPRTGNIQYF. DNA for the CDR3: TGTGCCAGCAGTCCCCGGACAGGAAACATTCAGTACTTC.

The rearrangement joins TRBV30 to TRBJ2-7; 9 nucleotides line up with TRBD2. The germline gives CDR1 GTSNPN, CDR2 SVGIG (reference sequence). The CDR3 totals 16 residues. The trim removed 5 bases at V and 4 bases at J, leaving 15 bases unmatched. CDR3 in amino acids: CAWSRKGASGTYEQYF. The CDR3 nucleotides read TGTGCCTGGTCCCGGAAGGGGGCTAGCGGGACGTACGAGCAGTACTTC.

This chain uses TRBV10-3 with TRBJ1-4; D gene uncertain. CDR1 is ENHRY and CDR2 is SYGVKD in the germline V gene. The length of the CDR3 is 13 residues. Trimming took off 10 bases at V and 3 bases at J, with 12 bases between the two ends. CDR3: CATPTAPNEKLFF. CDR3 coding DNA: TGTGCCACGCCGACTGCCCCTAATGAAAAACTGTTTTTT.

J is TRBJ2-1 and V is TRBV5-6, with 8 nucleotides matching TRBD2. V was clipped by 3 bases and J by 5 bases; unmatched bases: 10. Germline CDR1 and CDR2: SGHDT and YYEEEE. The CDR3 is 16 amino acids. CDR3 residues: CASSSPLSGANNEQFF. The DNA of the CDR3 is TGTGCCAGCAGCTCGCCTCTTAGCGGGGCAAACAATGAGCAGTTCTTC.

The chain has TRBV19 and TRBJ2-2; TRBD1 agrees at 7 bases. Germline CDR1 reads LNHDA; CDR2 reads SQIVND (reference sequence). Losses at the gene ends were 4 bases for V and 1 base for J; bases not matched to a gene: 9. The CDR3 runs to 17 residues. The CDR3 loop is CASSRGLWTGNTGELFF. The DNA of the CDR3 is TGTGCCAGTAGTAGGGGTTTATGGACAGGGAACACCGGGGAGCTGTTTTTT.